In its sample, the clone carrying this TCR beta chain was seen many times. TCRdb recomputed calls from the 5' RACE reads with MiXCR, one row per CDR3 protein. The table lists over 70,000 distinct CDR3 sequences, about 8.2% of them singletons. This record belongs to a study of spatial heterogeneity in lung cancer. Study information: The roughly 68 donors had untreated early-stage non-small cell lung cancer. Sequenced were any available follow-up PBMC samples, which had been obtained a median of about two years after resection. Within raw reads, each unique TCR and UMI combination appeared on average more than ten times.

Time point noted: blood at routine non-recurrence follow-up after resection. Sequencing of whole RNA from tumor, nontumor lung or frozen PBMC involved no sorting. The TCR was taken from a female donor with early-stage non-small cell lung cancer. The sample consisted of PBMCs, taken at follow-up.

CDR3 sequence (DNA): TGCGCCAGCAGCGAGGGACAGTTGAGGGAGACCCAGTACTTC. This translates into CASSEGQLRETQYF. The chain employs TRBV5-1 and TRBJ2-5; 7 bases map to TRBD1. The CDR3 runs to 14 residues. Germline trimming cut 4 bases from V and 5 bases from J; bases unmatched to any gene: 8. Germline values: CDR1 SGHRS, CDR2 YFSETQ.